These 13 T cell receptor beta chains came from one sample sequenced in a study of T cell repertoires in cytomegalovirus infection. TCRdb used MiXCR to reprocess the reads, holding one entry per CDR3 protein. This sample has approximately 150,000 distinct CDR3 sequences, with about 6.3% found just once. The specimen was PBMCs. The receptors were sampled from a human donor in good health (CMV status not recorded). Some clones in this sample may be carry-over from other donors' samples.

This clonotype was recorded many times. The V gene is TRBV7-2, the J gene TRBJ2-1; D remains ambiguous. This CDR3 is 13 amino acids long. V was cut by 4 bases and J by 12 bases, with 16 bases left in between. The germline CDR1 and CDR2 sequences are SGHTA and FQGNSA. The CDR3 region is CASSSTMPGTQFF. The CDR3 nucleotides are TGTGCCAGCAGCTCGACGATGCCGGGCACGCAGTTCTTC.

This clonotype was picked up a small number of times. The rearrangement links TRBV20-1 to TRBJ2-7; D unresolved. V lost 2 bases and J 1 base, leaving 6 bases between the germline ends. The CDR3 covers 12 residues. Germline V CDR1 and CDR2: DFQATT, SNEGSKA (reference sequence). This chain's CDR3 is CSARRQSYEQYF. In DNA form, the CDR3 reads TGCAGTGCTAGACGGCAGTCCTACGAGCAGTACTTC.

This clonotype was counted many times. The chain employs TRBV28 and TRBJ1-1, with D possibly matching TRBD1 (5 bases). The V end lost 6 bases, the J end lost 10 bases, and 18 bases lay between the germline ends. From germline, CDR1 is MDHEN and CDR2 SYDVKM. The CDR3 runs 13 residues. CDR3 coding DNA: TGTGCCAGCAGATCCGGGACCCTCATTGGAGCTTTCTTT. It translates to CASRSGTLIGAFF. Supplemented by reference TRBV28 and TRBJ1-1, the full variable domain reads DVKVTQSSRYLVKRTGEKVFLECVQDMDHENMFWYRQDPGLGLRLIYFSYDVKMKEKGDIPEGYSVSREKKERFSLILESASTNQTSMYLCASRSGTLIGAFFGQGTRLTVV.

This clonotype was counted at least ten times. V and J are TRBV12-5 and TRBJ2-1; TRBD2 matches 8 bases. Germline V gene data show CDR1 as LGHNT and CDR2 as FRNRAP. The CDR3 runs 13 residues. V was pared by 6 bases and J by 7 bases, with 5 bases of the junction left unmatched. CDR3 sequence reads: CASGPSGGNEQFF. DNA of the CDR3: TGTGCTAGTGGCCCCTCGGGGGGGAATGAGCAGTTCTTC.

This clonotype came up many times. The rearrangement links TRBV7-8 to TRBJ2-7; 7 bases agree with TRBD2. CDR1 is SGHVS, CDR2 FQNEAQ, per germline. The CDR3 is 15 residues long. The J segment lost 3 bases and the V segment lost 11 bases, leaving 16 bases of the junction unmatched. Written as DNA, the CDR3 is TGTGCCTCTTCCCAGCGGGGACTCAGCGACTACGAGCAGTACTTC. This translates into CASSQRGLSDYEQYF.

This clonotype came up many times. This rearrangement joins TRBV7-2 to TRBJ1-1; 7 bases match TRBD1. The germline V gene encodes CDR1 SGHTA and CDR2 FQGNSA. J was trimmed by 7 bases and V by 4 bases; bases with no gene match: 6. The CDR3 is 13 amino acids. Here the CDR3 reads CASSYRTGGEAFF. DNA for the CDR3: TGTGCCAGCAGCTATAGGACAGGAGGTGAAGCTTTCTTT.

This clonotype has a count of ten or more. The chain employs TRBV7-3 and TRBJ2-5; 12 bases map to TRBD2. The CDR3 contains 15 residues. Looked up from germline, CDR1 is SGHTA and CDR2 is FQGTGA. Unmatched junction bases numbered 1, after V lost 3 bases and J lost 2 bases. The CDR3 nucleotides are TGTGCCAGCAGCTTGACTAGCGGGGGTCAAGAGACCCAGTACTTC. Its translation is CASSLTSGGQETQYF.

The sample holds many counts of this clonotype. The gene calls are TRBV10-3 and TRBJ2-3; D assignment may be TRBD1 or TRBD2 (5 bases each). Germline V lookup: CDR1 ENHRY, CDR2 SYGVKD. The CDR3 is 13 residues long. With 7 bases removed from V and 2 bases from J, the gap between germline ends came to 10 bases. CDR3 in amino acids: CAIMRGYTDTQYF. The CDR3 region has the DNA TGTGCCATCATGAGGGGTTACACAGATACGCAGTATTTT.

The chain joins TRBV15 to TRBJ2-2, with 8 bases matching TRBD2. Looked up from germline, CDR1 is LNHNV and CDR2 is YYDKDF (reference sequence). This CDR3 has 14 amino acids. After removal of 5 bases from V and 6 bases from J, the junction contained 5 bases not matched to a gene. The CDR3 spells CATSPTSVPGELFF. The CDR3 DNA sequence: TGTGCCACCAGCCCGACTAGCGTACCCGGGGAGCTGTTTTTT.

The sample holds many counts of this clonotype. V usage is TRBV12-3 or TRBV12-4 and J usage is TRBJ1-3; D ambiguous. Trimming removed 6 bases at V and 4 bases at J, with 16 bases between. CDR3 length: 15 amino acids. The CDR3 protein is CASSPVGVRGNTIYF. The CDR3, as DNA: TGTGCCAGCAGCCCTGTTGGGGTACGCGGAAACACCATATATTTT.

This clonotype was observed at least ten times. V is TRBV7-9 and J is TRBJ2-1; 9 bases agree with TRBD1. Germline-derived CDR1 and CDR2 are SEHNR and FQNEAQ (reference sequence). CDR3 length: 17 amino acids. Trimming at V came to 7 bases and at J to 6 bases, leaving 16 bases not matched to a gene. CDR3: CASIILGLGQGANEQFF. CDR3 nucleotide sequence: TGTGCCAGCATCATCCTGGGTCTGGGACAGGGTGCCAATGAGCAGTTCTTC. The full variable domain, in which reference TRBV7-9 and TRBJ2-1 provide the parts outside the CDR3, is DTGVSQNPRHKITKRGQNVTFRCDPISEHNRLYWYRQTLGQGPEFLTYFQNEAQLEKSRLLSDRFSAERPKGSFSTLEIQRTEQGDSAMYLCASIILGLGQGANEQFFGPGTRLTVL.

This clonotype turned up a few times. V is TRBV7-6 and J is TRBJ2-3, with TRBD2 as a possible D gene (6 bases). CDR1 and CDR2 (germline): SGHVS, FNYEAQ. The CDR3 runs 14 residues. Trimming cost V 5 bases and J 4 bases, with 13 bases left between them. CDR3 bases: TGTGCCAGCAGCCCCTCCTGGGGGGCAGATACGCAGTATTTT. Amino acids: CASSPSWGADTQYF.

Points on this clonotype: A read error may be the cause here, since a much bigger clone is one base away. V is TRBV5-6 and J is TRBJ2-7, with D perhaps matching TRBD1 or TRBD2 (6 bases each). Deletions cut 0 bases from V and 7 bases from J, with 14 bases between. The CDR3 loop spans 14 amino acids. Germline V gene lookup returns CDR1 SGHDT and CDR2 YYEEEE. Here the CDR3 reads CASSLASGAREQYF. The CDR3 DNA reads TGTGCCAGCAGCTTGGCATCGGGGGCTCGGGAGCAGTACTTC.